Listed below are T cell receptor beta chains from one sample, sequenced in a study of early T cells in non-severe SARS-CoV-2 infection. TCRdb re-called the 5' RACE reads with MiXCR, one entry per CDR3 protein. The profile covers tens of thousands of distinct CDR3 sequences, with about 12% appearing a single time and approximately 2.5% taken by the ten largest. The starting material was whole blood, obtained at baseline. The source of these receptors is an adult who was a healthcare worker with PCR-confirmed SARS-CoV-2 infection or an uninfected control (not recorded which). CDR3s include the opening cysteine and the closing phenylalanine or tryptophan. The order of the fields is clone size, D gene, J gene, V gene, CDR3 DNA, CDR3 protein. The D gene is left open where the match is weak. Clone size is not always given. Where it is, it says once, few, many or a class for expanded clones.

clone_size: NA; d_call: TRBD2; j_call: TRBJ2-1; v_call: TRBV28; cdr3_nt: TGTGCCAGCAGTCGCGCGGGAGGGCCCAGGCGGTACAATGAGCAGTTCTTC; cdr3_aa: CASSRAGGPRRYNEQFF
clone_size: few; d_call: NA; j_call: TRBJ2-7; v_call: TRBV18; cdr3_nt: TGTGCCAGCTCACCACCGTCAGGGGGAGGGGTCGAGCAGTACTTC; cdr3_aa: CASSPPSGGGVEQYF
clone_size: few; d_call: TRBD2; j_call: TRBJ2-7; v_call: TRBV7-2; cdr3_nt: TGTGCCAGCAGCCCCTCGGCCGGCGGGAGAAGGGGCGAGCAGTACTTC; cdr3_aa: CASSPSAGGRRGEQYF
clone_size: NA; d_call: NA; j_call: TRBJ2-6; v_call: TRBV5-1; cdr3_nt: TGCGCCAGCAGCTTGCAGCCGACTGGGGCCAACGTCCTGACTTTC; cdr3_aa: CASSLQPTGANVLTF
clone_size: NA; d_call: TRBD2; j_call: TRBJ2-3; v_call: TRBV20-1; cdr3_nt: TGCAGTGCAAGTAGCGGGAGGTTGGATACGCAGTATTTT; cdr3_aa: CSASSGRLDTQYF
clone_size: many; d_call: NA; j_call: TRBJ2-1; v_call: TRBV7-9; cdr3_nt: TGTGCCAGCAGCTTCAACAATGAGCAGTTCTTC; cdr3_aa: CASSFNNEQFF
clone_size: many; d_call: TRBD1; j_call: TRBJ2-7; v_call: TRBV3-1; cdr3_nt: TGTGCCAGCAAGGGGACAGGCGCTTACGAGCAGTACTTC; cdr3_aa: CASKGTGAYEQYF
clone_size: few; d_call: TRBD2; j_call: TRBJ2-7; v_call: TRBV27; cdr3_nt: TGTGCCAGCCGAGGACTAGCGGCCTACGAGCAGTACTTC; cdr3_aa: CASRGLAAYEQYF
clone_size: few; d_call: NA; j_call: TRBJ2-1; v_call: TRBV6-2/TRBV6-3; cdr3_nt: TGTGCCAGCAGTTACTCCGCTGAGCAGTTCTTC; cdr3_aa: CASSYSAEQFF
clone_size: few; d_call: TRBD1; j_call: TRBJ1-5; v_call: TRBV12-3/TRBV12-4; cdr3_nt: TGTGCCAGCAGCACCGGACAGGTCGATCAGCCCCAGCATTTT; cdr3_aa: CASSTGQVDQPQHF
clone_size: NA; d_call: TRBD1; j_call: TRBJ1-5; v_call: TRBV6-1; cdr3_nt: TGTGCCAGCAGTGATGCTGGGACAGGGGTTCAGCCCCAGCATTTT; cdr3_aa: CASSDAGTGVQPQHF
clone_size: NA; d_call: NA; j_call: TRBJ2-7; v_call: TRBV27; cdr3_nt: TGTGCCAGCACGGGCGGATACGAGCAGTACTTC; cdr3_aa: CASTGGYEQYF
clone_size: few; d_call: TRBD1; j_call: TRBJ1-2; v_call: TRBV2; cdr3_nt: TGTGCCAGCACGCGACAGGGCCTAATGGATGGCTACACCTTC; cdr3_aa: CASTRQGLMDGYTF
clone_size: few; d_call: NA; j_call: TRBJ2-7; v_call: TRBV5-5; cdr3_nt: TGTGCCAGCAGCTTAACTTTGACCCGAGGCTACGAGCAGTACTTC; cdr3_aa: CASSLTLTRGYEQYF
clone_size: few; d_call: NA; j_call: TRBJ2-7; v_call: TRBV20-1; cdr3_nt: TGCAGTGGTAACATAGCCTACGAGCAGTACTTC; cdr3_aa: CSGNIAYEQYF
clone_size: NA; d_call: TRBD2; j_call: TRBJ2-1; v_call: TRBV7-6; cdr3_nt: TGTGCCAGCAGCGCAGGACTAGCGGGAGAATTCGTTAATGAGCAGTTCTTC; cdr3_aa: CASSAGLAGEFVNEQFF
clone_size: few; d_call: NA; j_call: TRBJ1-1; v_call: TRBV7-2; cdr3_nt: TGTGCCAGCAGCTCCCTCAGGGGTACTGAAGCTTTCTTT; cdr3_aa: CASSSLRGTEAFF
clone_size: many; d_call: NA; j_call: TRBJ2-7; v_call: TRBV4-2; cdr3_nt: TGTGCCAGCAGCCAAGATCTAGGACAGACCTACGAGCAGTACTTC; cdr3_aa: CASSQDLGQTYEQYF
clone_size: NA; d_call: NA; j_call: TRBJ1-3; v_call: TRBV6-5; cdr3_nt: TGTGCCAGCAGCCCGGGGCTCTCTGGAAACACCATATATTTT; cdr3_aa: CASSPGLSGNTIYF
clone_size: few; d_call: TRBD2; j_call: TRBJ2-5; v_call: TRBV10-1; cdr3_nt: TGCGCCAGCAGTCCCGAGGGGAGGGTGGCAGAGACCCAGTACTTC; cdr3_aa: CASSPEGRVAETQYF
clone_size: few; d_call: NA; j_call: TRBJ2-3; v_call: TRBV24-1; cdr3_nt: TGTGCCACCAGTGGCCCAAGAACAGGTGCGGCAGATACGCAGTATTTT; cdr3_aa: CATSGPRTGAADTQYF
clone_size: NA; d_call: NA; j_call: TRBJ2-3; v_call: TRBV9; cdr3_nt: TGTGCCAGCAGCGTCGACATGAGGGGGTGGGCCACAGATACGCAGTATTTT; cdr3_aa: CASSVDMRGWATDTQYF
clone_size: NA; d_call: TRBD2; j_call: TRBJ2-7; v_call: TRBV7-6; cdr3_nt: TGTGCCAGCAGCTTAGCGCACGGGACTAGCGGGGCGTTCTACGAGCAGTACTTC; cdr3_aa: CASSLAHGTSGAFYEQYF
clone_size: NA; d_call: NA; j_call: TRBJ2-7; v_call: TRBV4-1; cdr3_nt: TGCGCCAGCAGCCTTCGGGACAATCCCTACGAGCAGTACTTC; cdr3_aa: CASSLRDNPYEQYF
clone_size: few; d_call: TRBD1; j_call: TRBJ2-3; v_call: TRBV20-1; cdr3_nt: TGCAGTGCTTTCCGGGACAGAGACACAGATACGCAGTATTTT; cdr3_aa: CSAFRDRDTDTQYF
clone_size: NA; d_call: TRBD1; j_call: TRBJ2-2; v_call: TRBV6-7; cdr3_nt: TGTGCCATCCCGGGACAGCGCTTCACCGGGGAGCTGTTTTTT; cdr3_aa: CAIPGQRFTGELFF
clone_size: many; d_call: NA; j_call: TRBJ1-6; v_call: TRBV6-6; cdr3_nt: TGTGCCAGCAGTTACGATCGGGACCTGGCTTCACCCCTCCACTTT; cdr3_aa: CASSYDRDLASPLHF
clone_size: NA; d_call: TRBD1; j_call: TRBJ1-3; v_call: TRBV12-3/TRBV12-4; cdr3_nt: TGTGCCAGCAGATTACAGGGGAACTCTGGAAACACCATATATTTT; cdr3_aa: CASRLQGNSGNTIYF
clone_size: NA; d_call: NA; j_call: TRBJ1-5; v_call: TRBV18; cdr3_nt: TGTGCCAGCTCATCCGATGACAGGAACAATCAGCCCCAGCATTTT; cdr3_aa: CASSSDDRNNQPQHF
clone_size: NA; d_call: NA; j_call: TRBJ1-1; v_call: TRBV9; cdr3_nt: TGTGCCAGCAGCGTAATAACAGGCAACACTGAAGCTTTCTTT; cdr3_aa: CASSVITGNTEAFF
clone_size: many; d_call: NA; j_call: TRBJ1-2; v_call: TRBV29-1; cdr3_nt: TGCAGCGTTGAAGATCGCCCGGGTCGCTACACCTTC; cdr3_aa: CSVEDRPGRYTF
clone_size: NA; d_call: NA; j_call: TRBJ1-2; v_call: TRBV5-1; cdr3_nt: TGCGCCAGCAGCTTAAGGGAAGCTAACTATGGCTACACCTTC; cdr3_aa: CASSLREANYGYTF
clone_size: many; d_call: TRBD1; j_call: TRBJ2-3; v_call: TRBV12-3/TRBV12-4; cdr3_nt: TGTGCCAGCAGAAGGTCTAGGGTAGGGGGCTCAGATACGCAGTATTTT; cdr3_aa: CASRRSRVGGSDTQYF
clone_size: NA; d_call: TRBD2; j_call: TRBJ2-1; v_call: TRBV3-1; cdr3_nt: TGTGCCAGCAGCCCAGCGGGAGGGCCTGTTCAACAGTTCTTC; cdr3_aa: CASSPAGGPVQQFF
clone_size: few; d_call: NA; j_call: TRBJ2-1; v_call: TRBV11-2; cdr3_nt: TGTGCCAGCAGCTTAGACGTCGTCGCCCCTTACAATGAGCAGTTCTTC; cdr3_aa: CASSLDVVAPYNEQFF
clone_size: few; d_call: NA; j_call: TRBJ2-4; v_call: TRBV9; cdr3_nt: TGTGCCAGCAGCGTAGCAGAGAACCTAGCCAAAAACATTCAGTACTTC; cdr3_aa: CASSVAENLAKNIQYF
clone_size: few; d_call: NA; j_call: TRBJ2-3; v_call: TRBV10-1; cdr3_nt: TGCGCCAGCAGGTTTTTGGATACGCAGTATTTT; cdr3_aa: CASRFLDTQYF
clone_size: few; d_call: NA; j_call: TRBJ2-5; v_call: TRBV6-6; cdr3_nt: TGTGCCGCAGGGGGAGGGATGGGAGAGACCCAGTACTTC; cdr3_aa: CAAGGGMGETQYF
clone_size: few; d_call: TRBD2; j_call: TRBJ2-3; v_call: TRBV7-6; cdr3_nt: TGTGCCAGCAGCTTAACAGGCGGGGGAACAGATACGCAGTATTTT; cdr3_aa: CASSLTGGGTDTQYF
clone_size: NA; d_call: TRBD2; j_call: TRBJ2-7; v_call: TRBV6-5; cdr3_nt: TGTGCCAGCAGCGTTAGCGGGGGCTCCTACGAGCAGTACTTC; cdr3_aa: CASSVSGGSYEQYF
clone_size: many; d_call: TRBD1; j_call: TRBJ2-1; v_call: TRBV18; cdr3_nt: TGTGCCAGCTCACTGGGACAGGGCTACAATGAGCAGTTCTTC; cdr3_aa: CASSLGQGYNEQFF
clone_size: many; d_call: NA; j_call: TRBJ1-1; v_call: TRBV7-2; cdr3_nt: TGTGCCAGCAGCTTAAGGGTCGGGCAACCCGGAGGGGACACTGAAGCTTTCTTT; cdr3_aa: CASSLRVGQPGGDTEAFF
clone_size: many; d_call: NA; j_call: TRBJ2-1; v_call: TRBV5-5; cdr3_nt: TGTGCCAGCAGCTTAGGACTGGGGGACAATGAGCAGTTCTTC; cdr3_aa: CASSLGLGDNEQFF
clone_size: few; d_call: NA; j_call: TRBJ2-1; v_call: TRBV7-3; cdr3_nt: TGTGCCAGCAGCTTAAATCCGGGACTGGTGTACAATGAGCAGTTCTTC; cdr3_aa: CASSLNPGLVYNEQFF
clone_size: many; d_call: NA; j_call: TRBJ1-5; v_call: TRBV28; cdr3_nt: TGTGCCAGCAGTTACCAGGACCTCAATCAGCCCCAGCATTTT; cdr3_aa: CASSYQDLNQPQHF
clone_size: many; d_call: NA; j_call: TRBJ2-3; v_call: TRBV7-7; cdr3_nt: TGTGCCAGCAGCTTGGACCAACTCACAGATACGCAGTATTTT; cdr3_aa: CASSLDQLTDTQYF
clone_size: NA; d_call: TRBD1; j_call: TRBJ1-4; v_call: TRBV7-2; cdr3_nt: TGTGCCAGCGGCATGACAGGGGGCTTCTCTAATGAAAAACTGTTTTTT; cdr3_aa: CASGMTGGFSNEKLFF
clone_size: NA; d_call: TRBD2; j_call: TRBJ2-7; v_call: TRBV5-4; cdr3_nt: TGTGCCAGCAGCTTTGTTGCGGGAGCGTACGAGCAGTACTTC; cdr3_aa: CASSFVAGAYEQYF
clone_size: NA; d_call: NA; j_call: TRBJ2-3; v_call: TRBV19; cdr3_nt: TGTGCCAGTAGTATCTCGGGCTTCCAGGGTGATACGCAGTATTTT; cdr3_aa: CASSISGFQGDTQYF
clone_size: NA; d_call: TRBD1; j_call: TRBJ2-1; v_call: TRBV20-1; cdr3_nt: TGCAGTGCTGACAGGGGGCAGGGTGAGCAGTTCTTC; cdr3_aa: CSADRGQGEQFF
clone_size: NA; d_call: NA; j_call: TRBJ2-4; v_call: TRBV28; cdr3_nt: TGTGCCAGCAGCCGACAGGTGTTATTGGCCAAAAACATTCAGTACTTC; cdr3_aa: CASSRQVLLAKNIQYF
clone_size: NA; d_call: NA; j_call: TRBJ2-5; v_call: TRBV6-2/TRBV6-3; cdr3_nt: TGTGCCAGCAGGGGGCCGGGACTGACCTTGGAGACCCAGTACTTC; cdr3_aa: CASRGPGLTLETQYF
clone_size: few; d_call: TRBD2; j_call: TRBJ2-1; v_call: TRBV28; cdr3_nt: TGTGCCAGCATTCTTGCGGGAGGGAACAATGAGCAGTTCTTC; cdr3_aa: CASILAGGNNEQFF
clone_size: few; d_call: NA; j_call: TRBJ1-4; v_call: TRBV2; cdr3_nt: TGTGCCAGCATGGCACAGAAACCGAAACTGTTTTTT; cdr3_aa: CASMAQKPKLFF